These T cell receptor beta chains were read from a single sample in a study of blood T cell repertoires in COVID-19. Assay used: immunoSEQ multiplex PCR; TCRdb lists only in-frame clones, some missing. Of almost 25,000 clones detected, approximately 78% appear once; the ten largest clones hold approximately 8.6%. The sequencing input was peripheral blood. The origin of the receptors is a human donor in a cohort sampled during active COVID-19. CDR3s include the opening cysteine and the closing phenylalanine or tryptophan. The D gene is left open where the match is weak. Part of the rows lack a size; the others show once, few, many or a class for expanded clones.

v_call	j_call	d_call	clone_size	cdr3_aa	cdr3_nt
TRBV19	TRBJ2-7	-	-	CASSINRPYEQYF	TGTGCCAGTAGTATTAACAGGCCCTACGAGCAGTACTTC
TRBV11-2	TRBJ1-5	-	once	CASSLMAGDQPQHF	TGTGCCAGCAGCTTAATGGCAGGGGATCAGCCCCAGCATTTT
TRBV5-4	TRBJ2-5	-	once	CASRPTGAFQETQYF	TGTGCCAGCAGGCCGACAGGCGCCTTCCAAGAGACCCAGTACTTC
TRBV6-6	TRBJ1-5	TRBD1	-	CASTQGGNQPQHF	TGTGCCAGCACCCAGGGGGGCAATCAGCCCCAGCATTTT
TRBV7-9	TRBJ2-1	TRBD2	-	CASSLVLAGDDEQFF	TGTGCCAGCAGCTTAGTACTAGCGGGGGACGATGAGCAGTTCTTC
TRBV7-3	TRBJ2-7	TRBD2	-	CASSPRLAGVQEQYF	TGTGCCAGCAGCCCCCGGCTAGCGGGAGTGCAAGAGCAGTACTTC
TRBV4-3	TRBJ2-7	TRBD2	medium-sized	CASSPWATSEYEQYF	TGCGCCAGCAGCCCTTGGGCGACTAGCGAATACGAGCAGTACTTC
TRBV4-3	TRBJ2-7	-	-	CASSQDRGTYEQYF	TGCGCCAGCAGCCAAGATAGGGGTACCTACGAGCAGTACTTC
TRBV11-1	TRBJ2-6	TRBD1	-	CASRLDRAGANVLTF	TGTGCCAGCAGATTGGACAGGGCTGGGGCCAACGTCCTGACTTTC
TRBV19	TRBJ2-5	-	once	CASSIERGQTETQYF	TGTGCCAGTAGTATAGAGCGTGGACAGACAGAGACCCAGTACTTC
TRBV7-2	TRBJ2-6	TRBD2	-	CASSLSSGDSGANVLTF	TGTGCCAGCAGCTTGTCTAGCGGGGACTCTGGGGCCAACGTCCTGACTTTC
TRBV6-5	TRBJ2-7	-	-	CASQVGSYEQYF	TGTGCCAGTCAGGTAGGCTCCTACGAGCAGTACTTC
TRBV5-1	TRBJ1-1	TRBD1	-	CASSPRPGGANTEAFF	TGCGCCAGCAGCCCCAGACCAGGGGGAGCGAACACTGAAGCTTTCTTT
TRBV24-1	TRBJ2-3	TRBD2	-	CATSPGLAVGGDTQYF	TGTGCCACCAGTCCGGGACTAGCGGTGGGGGGCGATACGCAGTATTTT
TRBV7-8	TRBJ1-4	-	-	CASSLVTGSTTNEKLFF	TGTGCCAGCAGCTTAGTTACAGGGAGCACAACTAATGAAAAACTGTTTTTT
TRBV19	TRBJ1-5	TRBD1	-	CASSIGTGVMGPQHF	TGTGCCAGTAGTATTGGGACAGGGGTCATGGGGCCCCAGCATTTT
TRBV9	TRBJ1-2	TRBD1	-	CASSSPGTGGNYGYTF	TGTGCCAGCAGCAGTCCCGGGACAGGGGGAAATTATGGCTACACCTTC
TRBV12-3/TRBV12-4	TRBJ1-1	TRBD1	-	CASSQDRVKAFF	TGTGCCAGCAGTCAGGACAGGGTGAAAGCTTTCTTT
TRBV7-8	TRBJ2-7	TRBD1	-	CASSVTGGAGDTYGQYF	TGTGCCAGCAGCGTGACAGGGGGTGCGGGAGACACCTACGGGCAGTACTTC
TRBV7-2	TRBJ2-1	TRBD1	-	CASSWDRVNEQFF	TGTGCCAGCAGCTGGGACAGGGTGAATGAGCAGTTCTTC
TRBV29-1	TRBJ2-3	TRBD1	-	CSVEGDSHSTDTQYF	TGCAGCGTTGAGGGGGACAGCCACAGCACAGATACGCAGTATTTT
TRBV5-5	TRBJ2-3	TRBD2	-	CASSLIFPTSGDTDTQYF	TGTGCCAGCAGCTTAATTTTCCCGACTAGCGGGGACACAGATACGCAGTATTTT
TRBV7-2	TRBJ2-5	-	-	CASSLGPVLETQYF	TGTGCCAGCAGCTTAGGTCCAGTATTGGAGACCCAGTACTTC
TRBV27	TRBJ2-1	-	-	CASSLGWQRSYNEQFF	TGTGCCAGCAGTTTAGGTTGGCAGCGTTCCTACAATGAGCAGTTCTTC
TRBV7-9	TRBJ2-1	-	-	CASSSSPFFYEQFF	TGTGCCAGCAGCTCTTCTCCTTTCTTTTATGAGCAGTTCTTC
TRBV5-6	TRBJ2-1	-	-	CASSLTVASSYNEQFF	TGTGCCAGCAGCTTGACAGTCGCCAGCTCCTACAATGAGCAGTTCTTC
TRBV24-1	TRBJ2-5	TRBD2	-	CATSDPGLAGARETQYF	TGTGCCACCAGTGACCCGGGACTAGCGGGAGCGCGGGAGACCCAGTACTTC
TRBV18	TRBJ2-2	-	-	CASSPRTNTGELFF	TGTGCCAGCTCACCCCGCACAAACACCGGGGAGCTGTTTTTT
TRBV27	TRBJ2-1	TRBD2	-	CASSLRVLGLAGGNEQFF	TGTGCCAGCAGTTTAAGAGTGCTGGGACTAGCGGGAGGTAATGAGCAGTTCTTC
TRBV11-2	TRBJ2-2	-	-	CASSEQGSTGELFF	TGTGCCAGCAGCGAACAGGGCTCCACCGGGGAGCTGTTTTTT
TRBV18	TRBJ1-2	-	-	CASSPLPVGEYGYTF	TGTGCCAGCTCACCACTACCCGTGGGCGAATATGGCTACACCTTC
TRBV18	TRBJ1-6	-	few	CASSAIWGGGGDSPLHF	TGTGCCAGCTCCGCGATATGGGGGGGCGGGGGTGATTCACCCCTCCACTTT
TRBV6-2/TRBV6-3	TRBJ1-1	TRBD1	few	CASSRTGEGTEAFF	TGTGCCAGCAGCCGAACAGGGGAAGGTACTGAAGCTTTCTTT
TRBV19	TRBJ2-4	TRBD2	-	CASSSRLAGDKNIQYF	TGTGCCAGTAGTTCCCGACTAGCGGGGGACAAAAACATTCAGTACTTC
TRBV12-3/TRBV12-4	TRBJ2-7	TRBD2	once	CATSGGREQYF	TGTGCTACCAGCGGGGGGCGCGAGCAGTACTTC
TRBV11-1	TRBJ2-2	TRBD2	-	CASSPGGLGTGELFF	TGTGCCAGCAGCCCGGGGGGGCTAGGGACCGGGGAGCTGTTTTTT
TRBV7-9	TRBJ2-7	-	-	CASSRRVYEQYF	TGTGCCAGCAGCCGCAGGGTCTACGAGCAGTACTTC
TRBV5-1	TRBJ1-5	-	-	CASSLAAGIRPQHF	TGCGCCAGCAGCTTGGCCGCCGGGATCAGGCCCCAGCATTTT
TRBV28	TRBJ2-7	TRBD2	-	CASSQTSGKTYEQYF	TGTGCCAGCAGTCAGACTAGCGGGAAAACCTACGAGCAGTACTTC
TRBV9	TRBJ1-4	TRBD1	medium-sized	CASSAGSGGGGNEKLFF	TGTGCCAGCAGCGCAGGGTCAGGGGGCGGAGGTAATGAAAAACTGTTTTTT
TRBV30	TRBJ2-3	TRBD2	-	CAWSRLAGRRPDTQYF	TGTGCCTGGAGCAGACTAGCGGGAAGACGGCCAGATACGCAGTATTTT
TRBV6-5	TRBJ1-1	-	-	CASSLAGNTEAFF	TGTGCCAGCAGCTTAGCGGGGAACACTGAAGCTTTCTTT
TRBV4-3	TRBJ2-3	TRBD2	-	CASSRSGTSGSTDTQYF	TGCGCCAGCAGCCGTTCCGGGACTAGCGGCAGCACAGATACGCAGTATTTT
TRBV7-6	TRBJ1-4	TRBD1	-	CAAGTGNEKLFF	TGTGCCGCCGGGACAGGGAATGAAAAACTGTTTTTT
TRBV6-5	TRBJ2-2	-	once	CASSPFGRNTGELFF	TGTGCCAGCAGTCCCTTTGGGAGAAACACCGGGGAGCTGTTTTTT
TRBV5-1	TRBJ1-1	TRBD1	-	CASSSGTGRGTEAFF	TGCGCCAGCAGCTCCGGGACAGGACGAGGCACTGAAGCTTTCTTT
TRBV5-6	TRBJ2-7	-	-	CASSQVQGWGFEQYF	TGTGCCAGCAGCCAAGTTCAGGGGTGGGGTTTCGAGCAGTACTTC
TRBV5-8	TRBJ2-7	-	-	CASSSSYEQYF	TGTGCCAGCAGTAGCTCCTACGAGCAGTACTTC
TRBV2	TRBJ1-5	TRBD1	few	CASSLDRVRNQPQHF	TGTGCCAGCAGTTTGGACAGGGTGCGCAATCAGCCCCAGCATTTT
TRBV9	TRBJ1-6	TRBD1	-	CASSSSGTGYSPLHF	TGTGCCAGCAGCTCATCCGGGACAGGGTATTCACCCCTCCACTTT